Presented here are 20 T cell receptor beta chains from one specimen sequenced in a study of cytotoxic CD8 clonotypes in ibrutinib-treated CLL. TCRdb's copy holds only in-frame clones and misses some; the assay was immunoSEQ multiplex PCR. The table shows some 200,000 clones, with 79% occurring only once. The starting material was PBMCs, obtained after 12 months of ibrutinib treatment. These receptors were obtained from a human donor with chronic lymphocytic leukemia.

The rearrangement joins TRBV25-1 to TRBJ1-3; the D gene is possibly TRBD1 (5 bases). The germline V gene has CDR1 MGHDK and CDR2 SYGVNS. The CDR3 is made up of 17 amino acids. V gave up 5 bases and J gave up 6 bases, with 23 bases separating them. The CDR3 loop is CASSTHGGRGSENTIYF. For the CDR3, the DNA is TGTGCCAGCAGTACACATGGGGGAAGGGGCTCCGAAAACACCATATATTTT.

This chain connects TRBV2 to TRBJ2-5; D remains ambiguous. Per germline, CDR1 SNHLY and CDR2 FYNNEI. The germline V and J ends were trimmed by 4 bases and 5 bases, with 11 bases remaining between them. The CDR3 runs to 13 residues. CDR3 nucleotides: TGTGCCAGCAGTGCACTACCCAAGGAGACCCAGTACTTC. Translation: CASSALPKETQYF.

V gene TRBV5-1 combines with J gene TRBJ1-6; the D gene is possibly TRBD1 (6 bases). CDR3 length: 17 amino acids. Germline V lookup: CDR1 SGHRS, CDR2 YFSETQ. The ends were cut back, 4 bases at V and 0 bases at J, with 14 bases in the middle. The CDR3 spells CASSGGARSSYNSPLHF. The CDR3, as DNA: TGCGCCAGCAGCGGGGGGGCGAGGAGCTCCTATAATTCACCCCTCCACTTT. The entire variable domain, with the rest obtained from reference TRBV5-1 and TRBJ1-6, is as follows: KAGVTQTPRYLIKTRGQQVTLSCSPISGHRSVSWYQQTPGQGLQFLFEYFSETQRNKGNFPGRFSGRQFSNSRSEMNVSTLELGDSALYLCASSGGARSSYNSPLHFGNGTRLTVT.

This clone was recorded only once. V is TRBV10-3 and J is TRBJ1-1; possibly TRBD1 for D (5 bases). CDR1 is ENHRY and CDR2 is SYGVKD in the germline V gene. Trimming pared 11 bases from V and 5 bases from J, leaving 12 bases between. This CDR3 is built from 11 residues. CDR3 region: CAAWGGTEAFF. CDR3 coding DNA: TGTGCCGCCTGGGGGGGGACTGAAGCTTTCTTT.

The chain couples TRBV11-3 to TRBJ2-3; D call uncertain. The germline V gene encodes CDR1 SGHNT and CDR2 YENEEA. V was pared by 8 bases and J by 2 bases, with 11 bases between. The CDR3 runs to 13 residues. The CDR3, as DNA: TGTGCCAGCCCCGAAACTAACACAGATACGCAGTATTTT. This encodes CASPETNTDTQYF.

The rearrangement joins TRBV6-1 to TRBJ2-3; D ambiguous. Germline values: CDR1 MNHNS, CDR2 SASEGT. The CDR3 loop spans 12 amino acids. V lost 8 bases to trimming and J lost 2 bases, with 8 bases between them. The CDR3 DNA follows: TGTGCCAGCCATCCTCCCACAGATACGCAGTATTTT. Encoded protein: CASHPPTDTQYF.

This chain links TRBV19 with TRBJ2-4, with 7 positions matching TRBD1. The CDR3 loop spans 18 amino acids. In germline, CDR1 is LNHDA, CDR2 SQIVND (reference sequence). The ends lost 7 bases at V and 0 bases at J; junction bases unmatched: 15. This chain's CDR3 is CASTSTGSTLVAKNIQYF. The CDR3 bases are TGTGCCAGTACCTCGACAGGGTCGACCCTCGTAGCCAAAAACATTCAGTACTTC. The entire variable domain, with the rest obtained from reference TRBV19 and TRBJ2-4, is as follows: DGGITQSPKYLFRKEGQNVTLSCEQNLNHDAMYWYRQDPGQGLRLIYYSQIVNDFQKGDIAEGYSVSREKKESFPLTVTSAQKNPTAFYLCASTSTGSTLVAKNIQYFGAGTRLSVL.

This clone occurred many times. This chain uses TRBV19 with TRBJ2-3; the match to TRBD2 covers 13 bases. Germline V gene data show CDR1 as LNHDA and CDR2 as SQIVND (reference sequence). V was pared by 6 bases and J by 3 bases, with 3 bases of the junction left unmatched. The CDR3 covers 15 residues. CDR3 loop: CASRLTSGGTDTQYF. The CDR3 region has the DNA TGTGCCAGTAGGTTGACTAGCGGGGGGACAGATACGCAGTATTTT.

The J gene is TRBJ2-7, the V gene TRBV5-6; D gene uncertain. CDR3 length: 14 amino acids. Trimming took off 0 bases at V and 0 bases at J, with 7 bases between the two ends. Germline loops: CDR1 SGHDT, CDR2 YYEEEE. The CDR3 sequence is CASSLGGDSYEQYF. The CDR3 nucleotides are TGTGCCAGCAGCTTGGGGGGTGACTCCTACGAGCAGTACTTC.

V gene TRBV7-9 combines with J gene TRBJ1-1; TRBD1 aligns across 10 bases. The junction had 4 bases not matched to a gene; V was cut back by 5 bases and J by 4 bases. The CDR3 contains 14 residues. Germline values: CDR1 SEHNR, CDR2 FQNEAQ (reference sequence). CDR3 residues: CASSGQGGLTEAFF. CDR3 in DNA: TGTGCCAGCAGCGGACAGGGGGGCCTCACTGAAGCTTTCTTT.

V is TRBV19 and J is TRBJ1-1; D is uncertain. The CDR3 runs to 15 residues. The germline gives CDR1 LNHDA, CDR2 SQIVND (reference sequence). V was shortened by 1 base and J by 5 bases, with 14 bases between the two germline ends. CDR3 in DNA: TGTGCCAGTAGTATAGCGGGAGAAACCGGTACTGAAGCTTTCTTT. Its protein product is CASSIAGETGTEAFF.

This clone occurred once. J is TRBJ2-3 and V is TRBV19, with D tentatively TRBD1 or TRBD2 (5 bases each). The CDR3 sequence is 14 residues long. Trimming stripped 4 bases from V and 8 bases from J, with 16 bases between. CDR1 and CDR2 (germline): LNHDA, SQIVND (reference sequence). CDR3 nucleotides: TGTGCCAGTAGTACCGGGACCGTGATTGGTACGCAGTATTTT. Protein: CASSTGTVIGTQYF. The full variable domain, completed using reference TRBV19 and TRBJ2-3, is DGGITQSPKYLFRKEGQNVTLSCEQNLNHDAMYWYRQDPGQGLRLIYYSQIVNDFQKGDIAEGYSVSREKKESFPLTVTSAQKNPTAFYLCASSTGTVIGTQYFGPGTRLTVL.

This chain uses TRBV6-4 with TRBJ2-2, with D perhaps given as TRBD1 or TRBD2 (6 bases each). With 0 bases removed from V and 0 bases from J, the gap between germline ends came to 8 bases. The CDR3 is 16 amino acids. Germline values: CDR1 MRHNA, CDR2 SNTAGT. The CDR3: CASSDSGGANTGELFF. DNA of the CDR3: TGTGCCAGCAGTGACTCGGGGGGCGCGAACACCGGGGAGCTGTTTTTT.

The CDR3: CASSEGASGRVYNEQFF. CDR3 DNA: TGTGCCAGCAGTGAGGGGGCTAGCGGGAGGGTTTACAATGAGCAGTTCTTC. The chain couples TRBV6-1 to TRBJ2-1; 12 nucleotides agree with TRBD2. The germline CDR1 and CDR2 sequences are MNHNS and SASEGT. The CDR3 consists of 17 residues. V dropped 3 bases and J dropped 4; count of bases not matched to a gene: 7.

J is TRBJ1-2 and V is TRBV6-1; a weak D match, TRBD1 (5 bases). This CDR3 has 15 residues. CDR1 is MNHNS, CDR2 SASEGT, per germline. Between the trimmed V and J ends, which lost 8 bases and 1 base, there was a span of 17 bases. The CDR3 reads CASRGSLGDNYGYTF. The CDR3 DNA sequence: TGTGCCAGCCGAGGTTCTCTGGGGGATAACTATGGCTACACCTTC.

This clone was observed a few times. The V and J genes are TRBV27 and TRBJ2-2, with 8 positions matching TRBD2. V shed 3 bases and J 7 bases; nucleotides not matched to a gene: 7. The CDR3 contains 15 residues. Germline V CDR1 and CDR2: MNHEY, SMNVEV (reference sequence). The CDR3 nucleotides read TGTGCCAGCAGTTTCTTGCGGGAGGCGAGCGGGGAGCTGTTTTTT. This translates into CASSFLREASGELFF.

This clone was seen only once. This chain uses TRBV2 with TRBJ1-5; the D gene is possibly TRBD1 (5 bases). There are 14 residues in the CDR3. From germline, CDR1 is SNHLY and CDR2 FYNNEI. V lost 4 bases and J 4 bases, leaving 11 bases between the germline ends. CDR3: CASSAARGNQPQHF. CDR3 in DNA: TGTGCCAGCAGTGCAGCGAGGGGAAATCAGCCCCAGCATTTT.

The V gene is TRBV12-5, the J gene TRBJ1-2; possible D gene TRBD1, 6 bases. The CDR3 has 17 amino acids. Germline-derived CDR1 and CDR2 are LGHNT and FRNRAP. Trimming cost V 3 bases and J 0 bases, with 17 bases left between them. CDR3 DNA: TGTGCTAGTGGTTTTTATGAGGACAGTTTAGCTAACTATGGCTACACCTTC. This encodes CASGFYEDSLANYGYTF.

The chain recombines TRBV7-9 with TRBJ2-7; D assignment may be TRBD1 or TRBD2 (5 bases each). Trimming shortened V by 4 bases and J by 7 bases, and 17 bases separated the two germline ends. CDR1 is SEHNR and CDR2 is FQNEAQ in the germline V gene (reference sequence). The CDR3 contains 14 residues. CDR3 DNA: TGTGCCAGCAGCTCCCCCGAGGGGAGAATTGAGCAGTACTTC. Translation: CASSSPEGRIEQYF.

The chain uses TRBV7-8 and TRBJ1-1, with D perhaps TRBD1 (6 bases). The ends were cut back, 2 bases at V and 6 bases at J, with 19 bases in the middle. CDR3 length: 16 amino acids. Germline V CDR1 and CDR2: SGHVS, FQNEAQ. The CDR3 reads CASSLFGQGGNPEAFF. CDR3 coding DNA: TGTGCCAGCAGCTTATTTGGGCAAGGGGGTAACCCTGAAGCTTTCTTT.